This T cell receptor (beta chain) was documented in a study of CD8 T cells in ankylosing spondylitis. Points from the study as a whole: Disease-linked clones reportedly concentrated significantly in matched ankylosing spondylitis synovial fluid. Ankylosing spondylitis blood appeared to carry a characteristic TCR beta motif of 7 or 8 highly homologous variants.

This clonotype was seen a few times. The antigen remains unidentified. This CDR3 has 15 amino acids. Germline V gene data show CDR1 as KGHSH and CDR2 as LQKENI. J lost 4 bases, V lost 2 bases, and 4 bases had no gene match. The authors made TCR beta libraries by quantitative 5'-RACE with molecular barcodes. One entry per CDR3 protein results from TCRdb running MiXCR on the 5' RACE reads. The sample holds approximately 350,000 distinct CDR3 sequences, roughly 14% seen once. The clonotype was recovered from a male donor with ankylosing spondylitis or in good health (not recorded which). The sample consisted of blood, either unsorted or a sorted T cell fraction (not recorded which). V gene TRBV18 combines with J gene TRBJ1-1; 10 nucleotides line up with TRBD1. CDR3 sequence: CASSPGTGDSTEAFF. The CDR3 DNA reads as TGTGCCAGCTCACCAGGGACAGGGGATTCCACTGAAGCTTTCTTT.